This T cell receptor (beta chain) emerged from a study of PD-1 blockade in classical Hodgkin lymphoma. Exposure to brentuximab vedotin varied, and each patient had relapsed following autologous stem cell transplantation. Produced via immunoSEQ multiplex PCR; TCRdb's table is partial and in-frame only. The sample holds fewer than 25,000 clones; 70% to 85% are singletons and the top ten take 20% to 25%. The CDR3 sequence is 14 residues long. V shed 0 bases and J shed 0 bases, with 6 bases lying between them. The germline V gene has CDR1 SGHNT and CDR2 YENEEA. This chain connects TRBV11-3 to TRBJ2-7; D is ambiguous. The sequences come from peripheral blood mononuclear cells (PBMCs), collected at baseline. This sequence was found in a human donor with classical Hodgkin lymphoma. CDR3 residues: CASSLEVSSYEQYF. The CDR3, as DNA: TGTGCCAGCAGCTTAGAGGTGAGCTCCTACGAGCAGTACTTC.